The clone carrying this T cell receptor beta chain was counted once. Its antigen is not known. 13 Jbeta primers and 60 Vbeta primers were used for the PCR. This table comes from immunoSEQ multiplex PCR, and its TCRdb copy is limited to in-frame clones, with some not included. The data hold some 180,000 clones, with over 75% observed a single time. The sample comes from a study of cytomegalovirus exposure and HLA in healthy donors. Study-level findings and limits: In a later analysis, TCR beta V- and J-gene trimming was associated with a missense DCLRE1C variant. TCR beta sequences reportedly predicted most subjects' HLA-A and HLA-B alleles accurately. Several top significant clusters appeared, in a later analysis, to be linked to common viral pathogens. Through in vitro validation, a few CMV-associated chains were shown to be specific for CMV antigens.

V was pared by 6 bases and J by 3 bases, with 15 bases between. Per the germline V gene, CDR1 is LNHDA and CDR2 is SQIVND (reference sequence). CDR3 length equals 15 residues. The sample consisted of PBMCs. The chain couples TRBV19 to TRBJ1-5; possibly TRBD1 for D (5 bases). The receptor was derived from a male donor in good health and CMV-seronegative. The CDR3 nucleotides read TGTGCCAGTAGGCTGACCAGGGTTATCAATCAGCCCCAGCATTTT. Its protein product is CASRLTRVINQPQHF.